This T cell receptor beta chain was sequenced in a study of PD-1 blockade in classical Hodgkin lymphoma. Study-level points and caveats: Healthy donors reportedly exceeded newly diagnosed patients in baseline TCR diversity. Researchers reported that CD4+ TCR diversity, though not CD8+, rose significantly by C4D1. Nivolumab starters within 1 year of ASCT were excluded.

V dropped 6 bases and J dropped 0; count of bases not matched to a gene: 13. Germline CDR1 is SGDLS and CDR2 is YYNGEE. The CDR3 loop spans 17 amino acids. A single count supports this clone. The antigen remains undetermined. Each patient's relapse followed autologous stem cell transplantation, and brentuximab vedotin exposure varied. The method was immunoSEQ multiplex PCR; TCRdb's version includes in-frame clones alone and lacks a portion of them. This sample has 70,000 or so clones; 85% to 95% occur once, and the top ten carry 6.5% to 8%. J is TRBJ1-2 and V is TRBV9; TRBD1 agrees at 8 bases. Sequenced material: peripheral blood mononuclear cells (PBMCs), taken at baseline. The TCR was taken from a human donor with classical Hodgkin lymphoma. The CDR3 loop is CASIDRDRCRTNYGYTF. Here the CDR3 DNA reads TGTGCCAGCATCGACCGGGACAGGTGCCGAACTAACTATGGCTACACCTTC.